This entry features one T cell receptor (beta chain) sequence. This sample is part of a study of blood T cell repertoires in COVID-19. Data came from immunoSEQ multiplex PCR; TCRdb stores just in-frame clones and leaves some out. The repertoire holds under 400,000 clones, with just over 85% as singletons. CDR3 length: 15 residues. Trimming removed 6 bases from V and 0 bases from J, with 14 bases in between. CDR1 and CDR2 from the germline V gene are MNHEY and SMNVEV (reference sequence). The V call is TRBV27, the J call TRBJ1-2, with D perhaps matching TRBD1 (5 bases). The clonotype was recovered from a woman in her forties with acute COVID-19. The sequenced material came from PBMCs or T cells enriched from blood (not recorded which). CDR3 residues: CASRRLQGANYGYTF. DNA for the CDR3: TGTGCCAGCAGACGACTCCAGGGCGCTAACTATGGCTACACCTTC.